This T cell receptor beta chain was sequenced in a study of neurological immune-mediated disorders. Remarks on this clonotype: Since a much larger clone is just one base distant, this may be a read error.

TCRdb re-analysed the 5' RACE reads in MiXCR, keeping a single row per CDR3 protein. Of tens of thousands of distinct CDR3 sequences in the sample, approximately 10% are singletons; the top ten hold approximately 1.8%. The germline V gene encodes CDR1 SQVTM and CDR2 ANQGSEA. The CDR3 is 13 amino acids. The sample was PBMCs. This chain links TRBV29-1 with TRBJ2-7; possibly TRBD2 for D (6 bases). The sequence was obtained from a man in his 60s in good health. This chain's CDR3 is CSVARGLNYEHYF. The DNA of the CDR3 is TGCAGCGTGGCAAGGGGACTGAACTACGAGCATTACTTC.